The 29 T cell receptor beta chains listed next were all sequenced from one sample in a study of patients and donors after allogeneic stem cell transplantation. TCRdb fed the RT-PCR reads into MiXCR, producing one record per CDR3 protein. The sample holds approximately 200,000 distinct CDR3 sequences, around 41% seen once. Sequences were obtained from blood, either unsorted or a sorted T cell fraction (not recorded which). These receptor sequences come from a human donor who was either an allogeneic HSCT recipient or a stem cell or donor lymphocyte infusion donor (not recorded which). It is not recorded whose cells these are; they may come from a transplant donor.

This clonotype was picked up a small number of times. The V call is TRBV10-3, the J call TRBJ1-1; tentative D call: TRBD1 (5 bases). The V end lost 4 bases, the J end lost 3 bases, and 12 bases lay between the germline ends. The CDR3 covers 14 residues. Germline loops: CDR1 ENHRY, CDR2 SYGVKD. The CDR3 DNA follows: TGTGCCATCAGTGTCGGGGCGGATGACACTGAAGCTTTCTTT. This translates into CAISVGADDTEAFF.

This clonotype showed up just a few times. The chain carries TRBV27 and TRBJ1-5; D is undetermined. The germline CDR1 and CDR2 sequences are MNHEY and SMNVEV (reference sequence). The CDR3 is made up of 16 amino acids. V was trimmed by 5 bases and J by 0 bases, leaving 14 bases between them. This CDR3 is CASSPSNFPSNQPQHF. In nucleotides, the CDR3 is TGTGCCAGCAGTCCGTCCAACTTCCCTAGCAATCAGCCCCAGCATTTT.

This clonotype appeared a single time. The gene calls are TRBV4-1 and TRBJ2-3, with D perhaps being TRBD1 or TRBD2 (5 bases each). This CDR3 contains 16 residues. Germline V lookup: CDR1 MGHRA, CDR2 YSYEKL. Trimming took off 1 base at V and 6 bases at J, with 17 bases between the two ends. CDR3 loop: CASSQAGGTSWDTQYF. In DNA form, the CDR3 reads TGCGCCAGCAGCCAAGCGGGTGGGACCTCGTGGGATACGCAGTATTTT.

The CDR3 loop reads CASSQEVRERGYGYTF. Here the CDR3 DNA reads TGTGCCAGCAGCCAAGAGGTACGAGAGCGCGGCTATGGCTACACCTTC. This sequence joins TRBV4-2 and TRBJ1-2; no definite D call. The CDR3 extends over 16 amino acids. Trimming stripped 0 bases from V and 4 bases from J, with 15 bases between. CDR1 and CDR2 from the germline V gene are LGHNA and YNFKEQ.

J is TRBJ1-1 and V is TRBV25-1; the match to TRBD1 covers 10 bases. This CDR3 is 14 amino acids long. The germline gives CDR1 MGHDK, CDR2 SYGVNS. V was pared by 6 bases and J by 4 bases, with 5 bases of the junction left unmatched. CDR3 sequence (DNA): TGTGCCAGCAGACAGACAGGGGGCATCACTGAAGCTTTCTTT. Translating it yields CASRQTGGITEAFF.

On this clonotype itself: At one of its ends the junction is not consistent with the germline gene, which may arise from a read error. The genes are TRBV5-1 and TRBJ1-5, with TRBD1 matching over 7 bases. Germline values: CDR1 SGHRS, CDR2 YFSETQ. The CDR3 loop spans 15 amino acids. The CDR3 coding sequence is TGCGCCAGCAGCGAGGTGTTAGGGGGCAAGCAGCCCCAGCATTTT. Residues: CASSEVLGGKQPQHF.

This clonotype was counted a few times. The germline gene is not matched at one end of the junction; a read error may be the cause. The chain employs TRBV7-6 and TRBJ1-4, with D perhaps matching TRBD1 (6 bases). The V gene's germline CDR1 is SGHVS and CDR2 FNYEAQ. This CDR3 is 15 amino acids long. The CDR3 loop reads CASSLIGGSNEKLFF. Written as DNA, the CDR3 is TGTGCCAGCAGCTTAATCGGGGGCAGTAATGAGAAACTGTTTTTT.

The chain combines TRBV3-1 with TRBJ1-5; D is unclear. Germline CDR1 and CDR2: LGHDT and YNNKEL (reference sequence). V was cut by 4 bases and J by 2 bases, with 6 bases left in between. The CDR3 sequence is 13 residues long. The DNA of the CDR3 is TGTGCCAGCAGCCTAATAGGCAATCAGCCCCAGCATTTT. Translated, it gives CASSLIGNQPQHF.

The rearrangement links TRBV3-1 to TRBJ1-2; D unclear. CDR3 length: 15 residues. Germline V gene lookup returns CDR1 LGHDT and CDR2 YNNKEL (reference sequence). Trimming removed 1 base from V and 5 bases from J, with 14 bases in between. DNA of the CDR3: TGTGCCAGCAGCCAAGGGGCAATAGCCAGATATGGCTACACCTTC. Translation gives CASSQGAIARYGYTF.

V is TRBV27 and J is TRBJ2-7; no firm D call. In germline, CDR1 is MNHEY, CDR2 SMNVEV (reference sequence). CDR3 length equals 14 residues. The V gene lost 6 bases and the J gene lost 2 bases, with 14 bases spanning the gap. The CDR3 loop is CASSRQDGPYEQYF. The CDR3 DNA reads TGTGCCAGCAGCCGTCAGGACGGACCCTACGAGCAGTACTTC.

V usage is TRBV6-2 or TRBV6-3 and J usage is TRBJ1-1, with 10 bases that match TRBD1. Germline-derived CDR1 and CDR2 are MNHEY and SVGEGT. CDR3 length: 15 amino acids. Trimming took 10 bases from V and 0 from J; bases not matched to a gene: 8. CDR3 sequence reads: CAIMTGGSMNTEAFF. The CDR3 DNA follows: TGTGCCATCATGACAGGGGGCTCTATGAACACTGAAGCTTTCTTT.

This clonotype came up a few times. The V call is TRBV5-1, the J call TRBJ2-1; TRBD2 matches 8 bases. Trimming at V came to 4 bases and at J to 7 bases, leaving 7 bases not matched to a gene. Germline CDR1 reads SGHRS; CDR2 reads YFSETQ. The length of the CDR3 is 14 residues. The CDR3 DNA is TGCGCCAGCAGCCCTGGTGTAGCGGGGAATGAGCAGTTCTTC. Residues: CASSPGVAGNEQFF.

This rearrangement joins TRBV7-3 to TRBJ1-6, with D possibly TRBD1 on 6 matching bases. The CDR3 sequence is 15 residues long. Looked up from germline, CDR1 is SGHTA and CDR2 is FQGTGA. Trimming removed 5 bases from V and 6 bases from J, with 14 bases in between. The CDR3 DNA reads as TGTGCCAGCAGCCCAAGGGGGGACGGTAATTCACCCCTCCACTTT. Protein sequence: CASSPRGDGNSPLHF.

On this clonotype: A read error may produce the germline difference seen at one junction end. The chain uses TRBV11-2 and TRBJ1-1; D gene unclear. The CDR3 extends over 15 amino acids. Germline V gene data show CDR1 as SGHAT and CDR2 as FQNNGV. CDR3 loop: CAGSLYSRVPTEAFF. The CDR3 DNA sequence: TGTGCCGGCAGCTTATATAGTAGGGTTCCCACTGAAGCTTTCTTT.

The V gene is TRBV24-1, the J gene TRBJ1-2, with D possibly being TRBD1 (5 bases). With 7 bases removed from V and 4 bases from J, the gap between germline ends came to 15 bases. The length of the CDR3 is 14 residues. Germline CDR1 reads KGHDR; CDR2 reads SFDVKD. The CDR3 here is CATSSGTGSYGYTF. The CDR3 nucleotides are TGTGCCACCAGCTCCGGGACGGGGAGCTATGGCTACACCTTC.

V and J are TRBV5-1 and TRBJ1-6, with 7 bases aligning to TRBD1. CDR1 and CDR2 (germline): SGHRS, YFSETQ. The V gene end was trimmed by 4 bases and the J gene end by 11 bases; junction bases not matched to a gene: 18. This CDR3 is built from 17 residues. The CDR3 is CASSMGQRFNSEAPLHF. The DNA for the CDR3 is TGCGCCAGCAGCATGGGACAGCGATTTAACTCTGAGGCACCCCTCCACTTT. Complete variable domain (other parts from reference TRBV5-1 and TRBJ1-6): KAGVTQTPRYLIKTRGQQVTLSCSPISGHRSVSWYQQTPGQGLQFLFEYFSETQRNKGNFPGRFSGRQFSNSRSEMNVSTLELGDSALYLCASSMGQRFNSEAPLHFGNGTRLTVT.

This clonotype appeared a few times. The V call is TRBV5-5, the J call TRBJ2-3; D might be TRBD1 or TRBD2, each matching 5 bases. The V gene's germline CDR1 is SGHKS and CDR2 YYEKEE (reference sequence). The CDR3 is made up of 13 amino acids. Trimming took 5 bases from V and 6 from J, leaving 13 bases between them. In nucleotides, the CDR3 is TGTGCCAGCAGACGGTCGGGGACGGATACGCAGTATTTT. Its protein product is CASRRSGTDTQYF.

V is TRBV12-3 or TRBV12-4 and J is TRBJ2-1, with 12 bases lining up with TRBD2. V lost 5 bases to trimming and J lost 3 bases; unmatched junction nucleotides: 14. This CDR3 comprises 19 residues. The chain's CDR3 is CASSLFLTSGGAYYNEQFF. The CDR3 DNA sequence: TGTGCCAGCAGTCTTTTCTTGACTAGCGGGGGTGCCTACTACAATGAGCAGTTCTTC.

The rearrangement uses TRBV6-5 and TRBJ1-4; weak D call: TRBD1 (5 bases). Germline V gene sequence: CDR1 MNHEY, CDR2 SVGAGI. The CDR3 is 13 amino acids. Trimming removed 7 bases at V and 8 bases at J, with 14 bases between. This chain's CDR3 is CASKRTRGEKLFF. CDR3 nucleotide sequence: TGTGCCAGCAAAAGAACTAGGGGAGAAAAACTGTTTTTT.

The V and J genes are TRBV6-5 and TRBJ2-1; 10 bases are a match to TRBD1. CDR3 length equals 15 residues. Germline lookup yields CDR1 MNHEY and CDR2 SVGAGI. V gave up 6 bases and J gave up 7 bases; unmatched junction bases: 9. The CDR3, as DNA: TGTGCCAGCAGGGCCGGGACAGGGGAAGGAAATGAGCAGTTCTTC. Protein sequence: CASRAGTGEGNEQFF.

This chain's CDR3 is CASSEPTSYEQYF. CDR3 DNA sequence: TGTGCCAGCAGTGAACCGACATCCTACGAGCAGTACTTC. The chain links TRBV25-1 to TRBJ2-7, with D unresolved. The CDR3 loop spans 13 amino acids. V was trimmed by 2 bases and J by 1 base, leaving 6 bases between them. Germline V gives CDR1 MGHDK, CDR2 SYGVNS.

The rearrangement joins TRBV7-8 to TRBJ1-6; the D is unclear. Trimming took 1 base from V and 8 from J, leaving 9 bases between them. CDR3 length: 14 amino acids. Germline lookup yields CDR1 SGHVS and CDR2 FQNEAQ. The CDR3 reads CASSLERGYSPLHF. The CDR3 nucleotides are TGTGCCAGCAGCTTAGAACGCGGTTATTCACCCCTCCACTTT.

The chain employs TRBV29-1 and TRBJ1-1; D is undetermined. The CDR3 totals 13 residues. Per the germline V gene, CDR1 is SQVTM and CDR2 is ANQGSEA. Trimming left V 4 bases short and J 0 bases short, with 9 bases between. The CDR3: CSVGKVVNTEAFF. CDR3 coding DNA: TGCAGCGTTGGAAAGGTAGTGAACACTGAAGCTTTCTTT.

This clonotype was observed a handful of times. This chain joins TRBV18 and TRBJ1-2; D possibly corresponds to TRBD1 (5 bases). Deletions cut 3 bases from V and 1 base from J, with 6 bases between. The length of the CDR3 is 13 residues. Germline CDR1 KGHSH, CDR2 LQKENI. The CDR3 spells CASSPGVNYGYTF. The CDR3 DNA reads as TGTGCCAGCTCACCGGGGGTTAACTATGGCTACACCTTC.

The chain employs TRBV4-3 and TRBJ2-1, with no clear D. Germline loops: CDR1 LGHNA, CDR2 YSLEER. Trimming pared 0 bases from V and 5 bases from J, leaving 8 bases between. The CDR3 has 14 amino acids. The CDR3 loop is CASSQDLLDNEQFF. CDR3 DNA: TGCGCCAGCAGCCAAGATCTGCTGGACAATGAGCAGTTCTTC.

This clonotype was seen only once. The genes are TRBV18 and TRBJ1-3; no clear D. Germline V gene data show CDR1 as KGHSH and CDR2 as LQKENI. The CDR3 consists of 16 residues. V lost 2 bases and J lost 2, with 13 bases in between. CDR3 bases: TGTGCCAGCTCACCATTCGAACTAAAGGCTGGAAACACCATATATTTT. Protein: CASSPFELKAGNTIYF.

The chain combines TRBV12-3 or TRBV12-4 with TRBJ2-1; D is undetermined. Trimming stripped 6 bases from V and 2 bases from J, with 23 bases between. This CDR3 has 18 amino acids. The DNA of the CDR3 is TGTGCCAGCAGCCTTTCCCCTAGGCCGTTGACCCCCTACAATGAGCAGTTCTTC. This translates into CASSLSPRPLTPYNEQFF.

The chain has TRBV28 and TRBJ1-1; D remains unclear. Trimming left V 6 bases short and J 11 bases short, with 16 bases between. The CDR3 length is 12 residues. The V gene's germline CDR1 is MDHEN and CDR2 SYDVKM. The CDR3 sequence is CASRGEIREAFF. The CDR3 DNA reads as TGTGCCAGCAGGGGTGAAATTAGGGAGGCTTTCTTT.

The chain employs TRBV29-1 and TRBJ2-1; 10 nucleotides line up with TRBD1. Per the germline V gene, CDR1 is SQVTM and CDR2 is ANQGSEA. This CDR3 comprises 15 residues. The V segment lost 6 bases and the J segment 1 base; nucleotides outside the gene matches: 6. The CDR3 region is CSVAPGQGSYNEQFF. The CDR3 nucleotides read TGCAGCGTGGCACCGGGACAGGGGTCCTACAATGAGCAGTTCTTC.